The rows below give T cell receptor beta chains drawn from one sample of a study of cytomegalovirus exposure and HLA in healthy donors. Profiled with immunoSEQ multiplex PCR; TCRdb holds only in-frame clones, not every one. Of about 150,000 clones in the sample, 85% were seen once. The specimen was PBMCs. These TCRs come from a woman aged 18-35 years in good health and CMV-seronegative. The CDR3 runs from the conserved cysteine through the conserved F or W. The D gene is left open where the match is weak. Rows give clone size only sometimes, using once, few, many, or a class for an expanded clone.

V gene	J gene	clone size	D gene	CDR3 protein	CDR3 DNA
TRBV2	TRBJ2-1	NA	NA	CASSRPLERAGSYNEQFF	TGTGCCAGCAGCCGTCCCCTCGAGCGGGCAGGCTCCTACAATGAGCAGTTCTTC
TRBV5-1	TRBJ2-1	few	TRBD2	CASSARTSGGGNEQFF	TGCGCCAGCAGCGCCCGGACTAGCGGGGGGGGAAATGAGCAGTTCTTC
TRBV6-1	TRBJ2-5	NA	TRBD1	CASSYRGSGETQYF	TGTGCCAGCAGCTACAGGGGCTCCGGGGAGACCCAGTACTTC
TRBV7-6	TRBJ2-5	NA	NA	CASSLARGPWDRQETQYF	TGTGCCAGCAGCTTAGCGCGGGGGCCATGGGATAGGCAAGAGACCCAGTACTTC
TRBV5-1	TRBJ2-5	NA	NA	CASSLGQQETQYF	TGCGCCAGCAGCTTGGGACAGCAAGAGACCCAGTACTTC
TRBV5-1	TRBJ2-5	NA	NA	CASSSRPEETQYF	TGCGCCAGCAGCTCCCGTCCAGAAGAGACCCAGTACTTC
TRBV4-1	TRBJ2-1	NA	TRBD2	CASSSYGAGDLDEQFF	TGCGCCAGCAGCTCCTATGGAGCGGGGGATCTCGATGAGCAGTTCTTC
TRBV5-4	TRBJ2-1	NA	NA	CASSLVTSNEQFF	TGTGCCAGCAGCTTGGTGACTTCCAATGAGCAGTTCTTC
TRBV7-6	TRBJ1-6	NA	NA	CASSLVGGNSPLHF	TGTGCCAGCAGCTTAGTGGGAGGTAATTCACCCCTCCACTTT
TRBV5-1	TRBJ2-2	NA	NA	CASSLAPYRIGFHRGAVF	TGCGCCAGCAGCTTGGCCCCCTACCGGATAGGTTTTCACCGGGGAGCTGTTTTT
TRBV27	TRBJ1-3	NA	NA	CASSFRGNGNTIYF	TGTGCCAGCAGTTTTCGGGGGAACGGAAACACCATATATTTT
TRBV19	TRBJ1-1	NA	TRBD1	CASSPLPRQGATNTEAFF	TGTGCCAGTAGTCCCCTCCCCCGACAGGGGGCTACGAACACTGAAGCTTTCTTT
TRBV6-1	TRBJ2-2	NA	NA	CAIFLETGELFF	TGTGCCATCTTCTTAGAGACCGGGGAGCTGTTTTTT
TRBV4-3	TRBJ2-1	NA	TRBD2	CASSQGASGGYVNEQFF	TGCGCCAGCAGCCAAGGGGCTAGCGGGGGGTATGTCAATGAGCAGTTCTTC
TRBV19	TRBJ2-2	NA	NA	CASVGRGNTGELFF	TGTGCCAGCGTCGGTAGAGGGAACACCGGGGAGCTGTTTTTT
TRBV7-8	TRBJ1-1	NA	NA	CASSLRSGSTEAFF	TGTGCCAGCAGCTTAAGATCCGGGAGCACTGAAGCTTTCTTT
TRBV5-4	TRBJ2-1	NA	TRBD2	CASSSSIGLAGASNEQFF	TGTGCCAGCAGTTCTTCAATTGGACTAGCGGGGGCTTCCAATGAGCAGTTCTTC
TRBV5-6	TRBJ1-2	NA	NA	CASRSGGEGAHYGYTF	TGTGCCAGCAGGTCCGGCGGCGAGGGCGCCCACTATGGCTACACCTTC
TRBV7-2	TRBJ2-7	NA	TRBD2	CASSPGLAGGNVYEQYF	TGTGCCAGCAGCCCGGGACTAGCGGGGGGGAACGTCTACGAGCAGTACTTC
TRBV5-1	TRBJ2-1	NA	TRBD2	CASSLGLAGSYNEQFF	TGCGCCAGCAGCTTGGGATTAGCGGGCTCCTACAATGAGCAGTTCTTC
TRBV7-9	TRBJ1-1	NA	NA	CASRPRGGPARNTEAFF	TGTGCCAGCAGGCCCAGAGGGGGTCCCGCCAGGAACACTGAAGCTTTCTTT
TRBV15	TRBJ2-2	NA	NA	CATALDRLLLHGELFF	TGTGCCACGGCTCTCGACAGGCTTCTGTTACACGGGGAGCTGTTTTTT
TRBV5-1	TRBJ2-5	NA	NA	CASSPREVKETQYF	TGCGCCAGCAGCCCCAGGGAGGTTAAAGAGACCCAGTACTTC
TRBV29-1	TRBJ2-7	NA	NA	CSVWTEASYEQYF	TGCAGCGTCTGGACAGAAGCCTCCTACGAGCAGTACTTC
TRBV6-5	TRBJ1-4	NA	NA	CASSAVGQRGEKLFF	TGTGCCAGCAGCGCCGTTGGACAGAGGGGTGAAAAACTGTTTTTT
TRBV19	TRBJ2-1	NA	TRBD2	CASSIVWSPGGNEQFF	TGTGCCAGTAGTATAGTCTGGTCCCCGGGGGGGAATGAGCAGTTCTTC
TRBV4-2	TRBJ1-2	NA	TRBD1	CASSQSGTGNGYTF	TGTGCCAGCAGCCAATCGGGGACAGGCAATGGCTACACCTTC
TRBV4-3	TRBJ2-2	NA	TRBD2	CASSQGASGRITGELFF	TGCGCCAGCAGCCAAGGAGCTAGCGGGAGAATCACCGGGGAGCTGTTTTTT
TRBV7-2	TRBJ1-1	once	TRBD1	CASSLNYTGVTEAFF	TGTGCCAGCAGCCTAAACTATACAGGGGTCACTGAAGCTTTCTTT
TRBV5-8	TRBJ2-7	NA	TRBD1	CASSLGPGQGSYEQYF	TGTGCCAGCAGCTTGGGACCGGGACAGGGGTCCTACGAGCAGTACTTC
TRBV27	TRBJ2-6	NA	NA	CASSLRNSGANVLTF	TGTGCCAGCAGTCTCAGAAACTCTGGGGCCAACGTCCTGACTTTC
TRBV11-3	TRBJ2-2	NA	NA	CASSLEGPGELFF	TGTGCCAGCAGCTTAGAGGGGCCCGGGGAGCTGTTTTTT
TRBV7-2	TRBJ1-2	NA	NA	CASSYGGNGYTF	TGTGCCAGCAGCTACGGGGGGAATGGCTACACCTTC
TRBV28	TRBJ1-1	NA	TRBD1	CASSMTGGAGSPKAFF	TGTGCCAGCAGTATGACAGGGGGCGCAGGGAGCCCTAAAGCTTTCTTT
TRBV6-1	TRBJ2-3	NA	NA	CATRGPNTDTQYF	TGTGCCACCCGAGGGCCGAACACAGATACGCAGTATTTT
TRBV5-1	TRBJ1-2	NA	TRBD1	CASSATGNYGYTF	TGCGCCAGCAGCGCGACAGGGAACTATGGCTACACCTTC
TRBV7-2	TRBJ1-1	NA	TRBD1	CASSLEGADTEAFF	TGTGCCAGCAGCTTGGAGGGGGCGGACACTGAAGCTTTCTTT
TRBV6-5	TRBJ1-2	NA	NA	CASSYSGNYGYTF	TGTGCCAGCAGTTACTCCGGTAACTATGGCTACACCTTC
TRBV5-1	TRBJ2-3	NA	NA	CASSLEAGKADTQYF	TGCGCCAGCAGCTTGGAGGCAGGGAAGGCAGATACGCAGTATTTT
TRBV28	TRBJ1-3	NA	TRBD1	CASSLGWDRAGNTIYF	TGTGCCAGCAGTTTAGGCTGGGACAGGGCTGGAAACACCATATATTTT
TRBV6-5	TRBJ2-5	NA	NA	CATTVTGSSEQYF	TGTGCCACTACCGTTACAGGGTCTAGTGAGCAGTACTTC
TRBV4-3	TRBJ2-7	few	TRBD2	CASSQGPGTSYEQYF	TGCGCCAGCAGCCAAGGACCCGGGACTAGCTACGAGCAGTACTTC
TRBV30	TRBJ1-5	NA	NA	CAWSRDTNQPQHF	TGTGCCTGGAGCCGGGACACCAATCAGCCCCAGCATTTT
TRBV25-1	TRBJ2-2	NA	NA	CASAGLEMPNYGGELFF	TGTGCCAGCGCAGGGTTAGAAATGCCGAATTATGGCGGGGAGCTGTTTTTT
TRBV6-1	TRBJ2-5	NA	TRBD2	CASSRTREETQYF	TGTGCCAGCAGTAGGACTAGAGAGGAGACCCAGTACTTC
TRBV2	TRBJ2-4	NA	TRBD1	CASSEGDRKDF	TGTGCCAGCAGTGAAGGGGACAGGAAAGATTTC
TRBV27	TRBJ1-4	NA	NA	CASSSVTGKVVF	TGTGCCAGCAGTTCGGTAACGGGGAAAGTAGTTTTT
TRBV5-5	TRBJ2-2	NA	TRBD2	CASTGTSGNTGELFF	TGTGCCAGCACCGGGACTAGCGGGAACACCGGGGAGCTGTTTTTT
TRBV29-1	TRBJ2-5	NA	TRBD2	CSVGRLAGGQETQYF	TGCAGCGTTGGGAGACTAGCGGGGGGCCAAGAGACCCAGTACTTC
TRBV29-1	TRBJ1-2	NA	TRBD1	CSATTGGTGRRNGYTF	TGCAGCGCCACCACCGGAGGGACAGGGCGGCGGAATGGCTACACCTTC
TRBV19	TRBJ1-1	NA	NA	CASSRQDLAEAFF	TGTGCCAGTAGTCGACAGGATCTCGCTGAAGCTTTCTTT